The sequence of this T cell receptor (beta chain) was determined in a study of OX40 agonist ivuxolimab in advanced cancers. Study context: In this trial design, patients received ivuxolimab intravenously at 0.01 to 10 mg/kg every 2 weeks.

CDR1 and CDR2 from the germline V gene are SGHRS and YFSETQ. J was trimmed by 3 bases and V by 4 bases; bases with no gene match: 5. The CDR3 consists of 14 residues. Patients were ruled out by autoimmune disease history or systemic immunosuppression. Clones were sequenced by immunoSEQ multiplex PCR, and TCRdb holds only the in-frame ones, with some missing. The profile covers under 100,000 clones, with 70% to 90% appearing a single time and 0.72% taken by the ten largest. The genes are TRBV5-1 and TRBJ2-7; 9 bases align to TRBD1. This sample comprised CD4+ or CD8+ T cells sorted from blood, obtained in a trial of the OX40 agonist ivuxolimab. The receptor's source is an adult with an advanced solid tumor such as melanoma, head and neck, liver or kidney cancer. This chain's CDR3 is CASSMGQGYYEQYF. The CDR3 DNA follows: TGCGCCAGCAGCATGGGACAGGGATACTACGAGCAGTACTTC.